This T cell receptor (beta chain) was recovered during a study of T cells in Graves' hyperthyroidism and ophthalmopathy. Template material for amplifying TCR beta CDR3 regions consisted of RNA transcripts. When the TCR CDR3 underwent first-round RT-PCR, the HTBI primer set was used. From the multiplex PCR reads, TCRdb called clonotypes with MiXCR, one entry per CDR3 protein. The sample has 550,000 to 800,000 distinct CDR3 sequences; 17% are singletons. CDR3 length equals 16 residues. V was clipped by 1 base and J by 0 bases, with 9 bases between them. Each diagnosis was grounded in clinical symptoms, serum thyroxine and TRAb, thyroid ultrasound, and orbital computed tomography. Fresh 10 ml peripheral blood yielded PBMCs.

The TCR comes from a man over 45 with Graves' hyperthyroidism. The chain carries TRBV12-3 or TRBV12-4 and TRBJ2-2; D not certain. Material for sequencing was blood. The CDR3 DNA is TGTGCCAGCAGTTTAGGCCATATCGCGAACACCGGGGAGCTGTTTTTT. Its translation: CASSLGHIANTGELFF.